A selection of T cell receptor beta chains follows, all from one sample in a study of blood T cell repertoires in COVID-19. TCRdb's table, derived via immunoSEQ multiplex PCR, lists solely in-frame clones and lacks some. The sample yields tens of thousands of clones, under 80% seen once. What was sequenced was peripheral blood. These receptors were collected from a man aged 70-80 years with COVID-19, enrolled during active disease. The CDR3 runs from the conserved cysteine through the conserved F or W. Clone size, where shown, is once, few, many, or a class for clones that have expanded.

V: TRBV11-2; J: TRBJ2-1; size: .; CDR3: CASSARLAGVYNEQFF
V: TRBV28; J: TRBJ2-3; size: .; CDR3: CASLSISNRVYSRTDTQYF
V: TRBV11-2; J: TRBJ2-1; size: .; CDR3: CASSSLAVSYNEQFF
V: TRBV4-3; J: TRBJ1-5; size: .; CDR3: CASSLGTGGQPQHF
V: TRBV3-1/TRBV3-2; J: TRBJ2-1; size: few; CDR3: CASNPGAVLVGNEQFF
V: TRBV14; J: TRBJ2-7; size: .; CDR3: CASSQGFSSGSLYF
V: TRBV9; J: TRBJ1-6; size: .; CDR3: CASSALPGLTNSPLHF
V: TRBV18; J: TRBJ2-2; size: .; CDR3: CASSPEWGFGELFF
V: TRBV5-1; J: TRBJ1-2; size: .; CDR3: CASSLGGSTQNYGYTF
V: TRBV30; J: TRBJ1-1; size: .; CDR3: CAWSLTTTDRARAFF
V: TRBV19; J: TRBJ1-5; size: few; CDR3: CASSYARGGQSNQPQHF
V: TRBV5-6; J: TRBJ2-1; size: few; CDR3: CASSSTGEGEQFF
V: TRBV28; J: TRBJ1-1; size: .; CDR3: CASSLGGVEAFF
V: TRBV9; J: TRBJ2-7; size: once; CDR3: CASSERDRGRGEQYF
V: TRBV18; J: TRBJ2-2; size: .; CDR3: CASSPRNTGELFF
V: TRBV2; J: TRBJ1-6; size: .; CDR3: CASAVVGDNSPLHF
V: TRBV7-3; J: TRBJ2-5; size: .; CDR3: CASSLAGGYQETQYF
V: TRBV5-5; J: TRBJ1-6; size: few; CDR3: CASTSGTGWSNSPLHF
V: TRBV10-3; J: TRBJ1-5; size: .; CDR3: CAITRTGGNSNQPQHF
V: TRBV5-5; J: TRBJ1-5; size: .; CDR3: CASSPVAYSNQPQHF
V: TRBV28; J: TRBJ2-7; size: .; CDR3: CASSFERTALSYEQYF
V: TRBV12-5; J: TRBJ1-2; size: .; CDR3: CASGLVLEAGLTF